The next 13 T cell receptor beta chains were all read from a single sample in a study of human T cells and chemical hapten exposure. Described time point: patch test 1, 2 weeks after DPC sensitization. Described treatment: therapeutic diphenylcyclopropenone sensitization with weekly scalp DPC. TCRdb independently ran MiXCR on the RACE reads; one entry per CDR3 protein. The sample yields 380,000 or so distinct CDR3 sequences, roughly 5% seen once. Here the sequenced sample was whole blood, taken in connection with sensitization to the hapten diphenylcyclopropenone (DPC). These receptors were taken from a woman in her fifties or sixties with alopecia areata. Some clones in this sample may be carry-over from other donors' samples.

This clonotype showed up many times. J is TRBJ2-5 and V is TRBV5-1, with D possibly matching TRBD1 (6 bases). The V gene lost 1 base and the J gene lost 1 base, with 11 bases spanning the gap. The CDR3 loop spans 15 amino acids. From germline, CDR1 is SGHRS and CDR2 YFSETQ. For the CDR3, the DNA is TGCGCCAGCAGCTTGACAGGGAAGGCCCAAGAGACCCAGTACTTC. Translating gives CASSLTGKAQETQYF.

CDR3 sequence: CASRRGSLAKNIQYF. DNA of the CDR3: TGTGCCAGCCGTAGGGGGTCTCTAGCCAAAAACATTCAGTACTTC. The rearrangement uses TRBV28 and TRBJ2-4; tentative D call: TRBD1 (6 bases). The CDR3 covers 15 residues. Germline V gives CDR1 MDHEN, CDR2 SYDVKM. V was clipped by 8 bases and J by 0 bases, with 14 bases between them.

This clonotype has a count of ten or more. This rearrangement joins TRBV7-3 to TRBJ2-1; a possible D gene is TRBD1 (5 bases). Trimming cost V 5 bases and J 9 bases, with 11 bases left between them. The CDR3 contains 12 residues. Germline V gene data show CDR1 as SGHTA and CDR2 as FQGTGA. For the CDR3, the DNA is TGTGCCAGCAGCCTAGGGGTTGGTGAGCAGTTCTTC. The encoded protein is CASSLGVGEQFF.

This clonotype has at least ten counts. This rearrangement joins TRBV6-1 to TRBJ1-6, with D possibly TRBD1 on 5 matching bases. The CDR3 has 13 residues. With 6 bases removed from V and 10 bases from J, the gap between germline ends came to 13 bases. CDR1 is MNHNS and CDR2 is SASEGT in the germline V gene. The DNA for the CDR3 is TGTGCCAGCAGCCCACAGGAATGGTCACCCCTCCACTTT. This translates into CASSPQEWSPLHF.

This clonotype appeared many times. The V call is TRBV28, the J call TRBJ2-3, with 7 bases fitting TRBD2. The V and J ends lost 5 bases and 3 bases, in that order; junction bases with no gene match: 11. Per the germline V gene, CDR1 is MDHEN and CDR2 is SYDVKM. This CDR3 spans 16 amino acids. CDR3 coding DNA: TGTGCCAGCAGTGGGACGGGACTAAGCGCGACAGATACGCAGTATTTT. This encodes CASSGTGLSATDTQYF.

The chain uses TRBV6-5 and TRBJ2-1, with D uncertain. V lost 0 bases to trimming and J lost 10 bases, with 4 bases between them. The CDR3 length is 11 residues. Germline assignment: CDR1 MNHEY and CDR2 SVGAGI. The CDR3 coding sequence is TGTGCCAGCAGTTACTCGCAAGAGCAGTTCTTC. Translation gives CASSYSQEQFF.

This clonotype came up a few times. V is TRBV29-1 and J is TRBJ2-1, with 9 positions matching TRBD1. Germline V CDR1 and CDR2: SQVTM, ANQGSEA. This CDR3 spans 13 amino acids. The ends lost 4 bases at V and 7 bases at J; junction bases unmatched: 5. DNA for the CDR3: TGCAGCGTTGCATCGGACAGGGGTAATGAGCAGTTCTTC. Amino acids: CSVASDRGNEQFF.

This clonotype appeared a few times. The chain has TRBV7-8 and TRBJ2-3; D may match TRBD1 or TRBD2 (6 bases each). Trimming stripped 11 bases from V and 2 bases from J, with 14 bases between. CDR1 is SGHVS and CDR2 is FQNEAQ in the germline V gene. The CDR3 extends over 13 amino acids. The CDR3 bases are TGTGCCGCCGGGGGCCAATACACAGATACGCAGTATTTT. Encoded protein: CAAGGQYTDTQYF.

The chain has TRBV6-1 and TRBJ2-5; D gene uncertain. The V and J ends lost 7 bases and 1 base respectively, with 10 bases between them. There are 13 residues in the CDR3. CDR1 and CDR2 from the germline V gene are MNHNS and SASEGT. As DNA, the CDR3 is TGTGCCAGCAATCCTGGACCCCAAGAGACCCAGTACTTC. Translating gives CASNPGPQETQYF.

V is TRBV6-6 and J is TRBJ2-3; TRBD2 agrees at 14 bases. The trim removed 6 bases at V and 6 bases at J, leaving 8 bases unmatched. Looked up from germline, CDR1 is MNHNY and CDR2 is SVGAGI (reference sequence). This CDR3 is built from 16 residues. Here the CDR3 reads CASRSRTSGGRDTQYF. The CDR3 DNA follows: TGTGCCAGCAGATCCCGGACTAGCGGGGGGAGGGATACGCAGTATTTT.

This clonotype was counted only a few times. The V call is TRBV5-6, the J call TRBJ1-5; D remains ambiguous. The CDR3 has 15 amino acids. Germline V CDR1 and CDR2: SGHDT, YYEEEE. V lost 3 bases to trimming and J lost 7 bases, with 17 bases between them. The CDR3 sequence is CASSSGAVRGQPQHF. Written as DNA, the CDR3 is TGTGCCAGCAGCTCCGGAGCCGTACGGGGACAGCCCCAGCATTTT.

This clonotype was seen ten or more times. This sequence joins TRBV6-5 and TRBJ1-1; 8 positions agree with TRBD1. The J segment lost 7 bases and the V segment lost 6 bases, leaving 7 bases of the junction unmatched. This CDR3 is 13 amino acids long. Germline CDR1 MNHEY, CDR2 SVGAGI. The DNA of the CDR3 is TGTGCCAGCAGACCGCCCGACAGGGGTGAAGCTTTCTTT. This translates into CASRPPDRGEAFF.

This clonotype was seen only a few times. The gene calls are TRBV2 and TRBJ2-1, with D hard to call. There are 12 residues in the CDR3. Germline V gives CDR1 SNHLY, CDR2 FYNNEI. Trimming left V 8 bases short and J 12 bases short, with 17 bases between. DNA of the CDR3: TGTGCCAGCCATCCCACCCCCGGGCGGCAGTTCTTC. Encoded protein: CASHPTPGRQFF.